These T cell receptor beta chains were read from a single sample in a study of human T cells and chemical hapten exposure. Using its own MiXCR run on the RACE reads, TCRdb lists one record per CDR3 protein. The sample has around 200,000 distinct CDR3 sequences, around 25% seen once. The input for sequencing was whole blood, taken in connection with sensitization to the hapten diphenylcyclopropenone (DPC). Receptor source: a woman aged 40 to 50 with alopecia areata. Some clones in this sample may be carry-over from other donors' samples. Each CDR3 is given with its conserved first and last residue. The D gene is left open where the match is weak. Clone size appears in some rows only: once, few, many, or a class for an expanded clone.

V	J	D	size	DNA	CDR3
TRBV18	TRBJ2-7	NA	few	TGTGCCAGCTCACCCCGAGGATCAGCAACTTACGAGCAGTACTTC	CASSPRGSATYEQYF
TRBV27	TRBJ2-7	TRBD2	NA	TGTGCCAGCAGTTCATATTCTAGCGGGAGGGCCTGGGAGCAGTACTTC	CASSSYSSGRAWEQYF
TRBV24-1	TRBJ2-2	NA	NA	TGTGCCACCAGTGGAGGGGTAGGCGCCGGGGAGCTGTTTTTT	CATSGGVGAGELFF
TRBV7-3	TRBJ1-1	NA	many	TGTGCCAGCAGCCTCACGGGTTCGGCTGAAGCTTTCTTT	CASSLTGSAEAFF
TRBV28	TRBJ2-1	NA	few	TGTGCCAGCAGTTTATCGCCCTTGGAGAAACTTGATGAGCAGTTCTTC	CASSLSPLEKLDEQFF
TRBV5-1	TRBJ2-3	NA	many	TGCGCCAGCAGCTTGGGTGTGTCAGATACGCAGTATTTT	CASSLGVSDTQYF
TRBV12-3/TRBV12-4	TRBJ2-5	NA	NA	TGTGCCAGCAGTTTCGAAGGACGCCGCCCGGGGACCCAGTACTTC	CASSFEGRRPGTQYF
TRBV20-1	TRBJ1-1	NA	NA	TGCAGTGCTGTTGACGGTTTTGTTGGCTTGGACACTGAAGCTTTCTTT	CSAVDGFVGLDTEAFF
TRBV6-5	TRBJ2-7	NA	few	TGTGCCAGCAGTTACTTCCCCAGCTCCTACGAGCAGTACTTC	CASSYFPSSYEQYF
TRBV6-1	TRBJ1-4	TRBD1	NA	TGTGCCAGCAGCTCCAGATCCCTCGGACAGGGAGGAAAACTGTTTTTT	CASSSRSLGQGGKLFF
TRBV28	TRBJ1-2	NA	NA	TGTGCCAGCAGTTTAGGCCAGACCATCTATGGCTACACCTTC	CASSLGQTIYGYTF
TRBV6-5	TRBJ2-3	TRBD2	NA	TGTGCCAGCAGTTACGGGACTAGCGCCGCGGATGCGCAGTATTTT	CASSYGTSAADAQYF
TRBV10-3	TRBJ2-7	TRBD1	many	TGTGCCATCCGGGGAGAACAGGGGTCCTACGAGCAGTACTTC	CAIRGEQGSYEQYF
TRBV6-5	TRBJ1-3	NA	NA	TGTGCCAGCAGTTACTCGATCCCCGACTCTGGAAACACCATATATTTT	CASSYSIPDSGNTIYF